The source of this T cell receptor (beta chain) is a study of CD8 T cells in ankylosing spondylitis. Quantitative 5'-RACE with molecular barcodes generated TCR beta libraries. Via MiXCR, TCRdb re-called the 5' RACE reads, giving one row per CDR3 protein. The table lists 230,000 or so distinct CDR3 sequences, around 25% of them singletons. This clonotype was detected a few times. As yet, its antigen is unknown. Study conclusions and caveats: CD8+ disease-linked clones were present at relatively low frequencies in blood. Disease-associated clones were reportedly significantly overrepresented in matched ankylosing spondylitis synovial fluid.

Sequencing input: blood, either unsorted or a sorted T cell fraction (not recorded which). This clonotype originated in a male donor with ankylosing spondylitis or in good health (not recorded which).

The CDR3 DNA sequence: TGTGCCAGCAGTTATAAGCCTCTGACTAGCGGGGGGGCAGATACGCAGTATTTT. Its protein is CASSYKPLTSGGADTQYF. The V gene is TRBV2, the J gene TRBJ2-3; 14 bases line up with TRBD2. J lost 4 bases, V lost 5 bases, and 11 bases had no gene match. This CDR3 has 18 residues. The germline V gene has CDR1 SNHLY and CDR2 FYNNEI.